These 7 T cell receptor beta chains originate from one sample sequenced in a study of CD8+ T cells in alopecia areata. Treatment: oral pan-JAK inhibitor, 5-10 mg twice daily. cDNA reverse transcribed from extracted RNA served as the sequencing template. Some clones are missing from TCRdb's copy, which holds only in-frame ones; the method was immunoSEQ multiplex PCR. The table shows a few hundred thousand clones, with approximately 57% occurring only once. The sequenced sample was CD4+ T cells sorted from blood, obtained at week 4, from a patient treated with tofacitinib. The receptors were sampled from a human donor with alopecia areata.

The gene calls are TRBV30 and TRBJ2-1; D is unclear. Germline V gives CDR1 GTSNPN, CDR2 SVGIG (reference sequence). The CDR3 loop spans 15 amino acids. The V and J ends lost 4 bases and 1 base respectively, with 14 bases between them. The CDR3 reads CAWTLTYPSYNEQFF. DNA for the CDR3: TGTGCCTGGACTTTAACCTACCCATCCTACAATGAGCAGTTCTTC.

The chain employs TRBV7-3 and TRBJ2-5; no definite D call. The CDR3 consists of 13 residues. Germline V gives CDR1 SGHTA, CDR2 FQGTGA. The V end was cut by 1 base, the J end by 5 bases, with 8 bases between. Written as DNA, the CDR3 is TGTGCCAGCAGCTTAAATGTCGACGAGACCCAGTACTTC. It codes for CASSLNVDETQYF.

The chain is built from TRBV30 and TRBJ2-2; D unclear. CDR1 is GTSNPN, CDR2 SVGIG, per germline (reference sequence). CDR3 length equals 13 residues. With 4 bases removed from V and 0 bases from J, the gap between germline ends came to 6 bases. The CDR3 DNA is TGTGCCTGGACGGATACGAACACCGGGGAGCTGTTTTTT. Protein: CAWTDTNTGELFF. The full variable domain, with the rest looked up from reference TRBV30 and TRBJ2-2, is SQTIHQWPATLVQPVGSPLSLECTVEGTSNPNLYWYRQAAGRGLQLLFYSVGIGQISSEVPQNLSASRPQDRQFILSSKKLLLSDSGFYLCAWTDTNTGELFFGEGSRLTVL.

The rearrangement uses TRBV27 and TRBJ1-2, with D maybe TRBD1 (5 bases). Germline-derived CDR1 and CDR2 are MNHEY and SMNVEV (reference sequence). The CDR3 runs to 13 residues. The germline V and J ends were trimmed by 6 bases and 5 bases, with 13 bases remaining between them. CDR3 coding DNA: TGTGCCAGCAGCACGTCGGGGGGGTATGGCTACACCTTC. This encodes CASSTSGGYGYTF.

This clone came up a few times. The chain couples TRBV6-1 to TRBJ1-4; D is perhaps TRBD1 (6 bases). CDR3 length: 11 residues. The germline gives CDR1 MNHNS, CDR2 SASEGT. The V end lost 10 bases, the J end lost 5 bases, and 8 bases lay between the germline ends. The CDR3 here is CATRGNEKLFF. CDR3 coding DNA: TGTGCCACCAGGGGAAATGAAAAACTGTTTTTT.

The chain carries TRBV10-3 and TRBJ2-1; 14 bases line up with TRBD2. The CDR3 extends over 16 amino acids. With 6 bases clipped from V and 7 bases from J, the junction kept 8 bases outside the gene matches. Looked up from germline, CDR1 is ENHRY and CDR2 is SYGVKD. The CDR3 is CAISLPGTSGGNEQFF. Written as DNA, the CDR3 is TGTGCCATCAGCTTACCAGGGACTAGCGGGGGTAATGAGCAGTTCTTC.

The rearrangement joins TRBV7-6 to TRBJ1-6; D possibly corresponds to TRBD1 (5 bases). Germline V gene lookup returns CDR1 SGHVS and CDR2 FNYEAQ. The CDR3 consists of 14 residues. The germline V and J ends were trimmed by 5 bases and 7 bases, with 12 bases remaining between them. CDR3 residues: CASSLGLANSPLHF. The CDR3 bases are TGTGCCAGCAGCCTGGGGCTGGCGAATTCACCCCTCCACTTT.